Listed here are 22 T cell receptor beta chains from one sample, sequenced in a study of T cell changes during pregnancy in multiple sclerosis. The data were produced by immunoSEQ multiplex PCR, yet TCRdb's version contains in-frame clones alone and is incomplete. Of around 62,000 clones in the sample, around 91% are singletons; the top ten hold about 2%. Here the sequenced sample was peripheral blood, taken in the second trimester of pregnancy. The receptors were sampled from a female donor in good health, enrolled as a control in a pregnancy study.

The CDR3 protein is CASSSASLTQYF. As DNA, the CDR3 is TGTGCCAGCAGTTCTGCTAGCCTTACGCAGTATTTT. V gene TRBV28 combines with J gene TRBJ2-3, with a tentative D call TRBD2 (5 bases). The germline V gene has CDR1 MDHEN and CDR2 SYDVKM. The length of the CDR3 is 12 residues. Trimming took off 4 bases at V and 8 bases at J, with 10 bases between the two ends.

This chain uses TRBV27 with TRBJ2-7, with a tentative D call TRBD1 (6 bases). The V and J ends lost 5 bases and 2 bases respectively, with 22 bases between them. Germline V gives CDR1 MNHEY, CDR2 SMNVEV (reference sequence). The CDR3 has 17 residues. CDR3 protein: CASSLQTVRGLPYEQYF. For the CDR3, the DNA is TGTGCCAGCAGTCTCCAGACGGTCAGGGGTCTCCCCTACGAGCAGTACTTC.

A note on this clone: One end of the junction is discordant with germline, which a read error may explain. The chain has TRBV28 and TRBJ2-7, with TRBD2 matching over 13 bases. Germline V gene data show CDR1 as MDHEN and CDR2 as SYDVKM. This CDR3 spans 14 amino acids. The CDR3 region has the DNA TGTGCCAGCAGACCCGGGACTAGCGGGATACCGCACTCGTTC. Its translation: CASRPGTSGIPHSF.

This clone has only one observation. The chain joins TRBV19 to TRBJ2-4; TRBD2 agrees at 9 bases. After removal of 6 bases from V and 5 bases from J, the junction contained 2 bases not matched to a gene. The CDR3 has 13 residues. Germline-derived CDR1 and CDR2 are LNHDA and SQIVND (reference sequence). The chain's CDR3 is CASSERGENIQYF. The CDR3 region has the DNA TGTGCCAGTAGCGAGCGGGGGGAAAACATTCAGTACTTC.

The V and J genes are TRBV25-1 and TRBJ1-1; D ambiguous. This CDR3 spans 14 amino acids. CDR1 and CDR2 (germline): MGHDK, SYGVNS. The V end was cut by 4 bases, the J end by 11 bases, with 20 bases between. Here the CDR3 DNA reads TGTGCCAGCAGTGCCCGAGGGCCTCATTTGGAGGCTTTCTTT. This sequence encodes CASSARGPHLEAFF.

As regards this clone: The junction differs from germline at one of its ends, possibly a read error. The rearrangement links TRBV7-7 to TRBJ1-1; no clear D gene. The CDR3 sequence is 13 residues long. Looked up from germline, CDR1 is SSHAT and CDR2 is FNYEAQ (reference sequence). DNA for the CDR3: TGTGCTAGCAGCTTTAGCACCTACACTGAAGCTTTCTTT. This encodes CASSFSTYTEAFF. Drawing the rest from reference TRBV7-7 and TRBJ1-1, the complete variable domain is GAGVSQSPRYKVTKRGQDVTLRCDPISSHATLYWYQQALGQGPEFLTYFNYEAQPDKSGLPSDRFSAERPEGSISTLTIQRTEQRDSAMYRCASSFSTYTEAFFGQGTRLTVV.

The rearrangement uses TRBV30 and TRBJ1-6; 7 bases line up with TRBD1. Trimming removed 3 bases from V and 7 bases from J; junction bases left unmatched: 3. Germline CDR1 GTSNPN, CDR2 SVGIG (reference sequence). The CDR3 extends over 13 amino acids. The CDR3 spells CAWSGTENSPLHF. CDR3 in DNA: TGTGCCTGGAGCGGGACAGAAAATTCACCCCTCCACTTT.

This chain connects TRBV27 to TRBJ1-4; D ambiguous. Trimming removed 3 bases at V and 7 bases at J, with 9 bases between. Germline CDR1 is MNHEY and CDR2 is SMNVEV (reference sequence). The CDR3 sequence is 13 residues long. For the CDR3, the DNA is TGTGCCAGCAGTTTCCAGCGGGGTGAAAAACTGTTTTTT. It yields the protein CASSFQRGEKLFF. The whole variable domain, remainder taken from reference TRBV27 and TRBJ1-4, is EAQVTQNPRYLITVTGKKLTVTCSQNMNHEYMSWYRQDPGLGLRQIYYSMNVEVTDKGDVPEGYKVSRKEKRNFPLILESPSPNQTSLYFCASSFQRGEKLFFGSGTQLSVL.

The chain employs TRBV27 and TRBJ2-7; no clear D gene. CDR1 is MNHEY and CDR2 is SMNVEV in the germline V gene (reference sequence). CDR3 length: 11 residues. The V gene lost 8 bases and the J gene lost 3 bases, with 8 bases spanning the gap. The CDR3: CASGAFYEQYF. The CDR3 DNA sequence: TGTGCCAGCGGAGCCTTCTACGAGCAGTACTTC.

The chain combines TRBV27 with TRBJ1-4; no clear D gene. Trimming cost V 4 bases and J 3 bases, with 9 bases left between them. Germline CDR1 MNHEY, CDR2 SMNVEV (reference sequence). The CDR3 extends over 14 amino acids. The CDR3 nucleotides read TGTGCCAGCAGTTCCAGGATTCCTAATGAAAAACTGTTTTTT. Its translation is CASSSRIPNEKLFF. Drawing the rest from reference TRBV27 and TRBJ1-4, the complete variable domain is EAQVTQNPRYLITVTGKKLTVTCSQNMNHEYMSWYRQDPGLGLRQIYYSMNVEVTDKGDVPEGYKVSRKEKRNFPLILESPSPNQTSLYFCASSSRIPNEKLFFGSGTQLSVL.

CDR3 region: CAISAATGGTGELFF. CDR3 in DNA: TGTGCCATCAGTGCTGCGACAGGAGGCACCGGGGAGCTGTTTTTT. J is TRBJ2-2 and V is TRBV10-3; D possibly corresponds to TRBD1 (6 bases). Germline values: CDR1 ENHRY, CDR2 SYGVKD. The V end lost 4 bases, the J end lost 4 bases, and 13 bases lay between the germline ends. The CDR3 spans 15 residues.

CDR3 region: CASSQGGQVNEQFF. In nucleotides, the CDR3 is TGCGCCAGCAGCCAAGGGGGACAGGTAAATGAGCAGTTCTTC. The genes are TRBV4-1 and TRBJ2-1, with 8 nucleotides matching TRBD1. The CDR3 has 14 residues. J was trimmed by 7 bases and V by 1 base; bases with no gene match: 3. CDR1 and CDR2 from the germline V gene are MGHRA and YSYEKL.

The chain couples TRBV6-5 to TRBJ2-4, with D possibly matching TRBD1 (6 bases). The CDR3 consists of 13 residues. Trimming removed 0 bases at V and 9 bases at J, with 9 bases between. Per germline, CDR1 MNHEY and CDR2 SVGAGI. The CDR3 coding sequence is TGTGCCAGCAGTTACTCAGGGACATCCATTCAGTACTTC. It yields the protein CASSYSGTSIQYF.

The CDR3 DNA follows: TGTGCCAGTGAAGTGGACTTTAATTCACCCCTCCACTTT. This gives the protein CASEVDFNSPLHF. The rearrangement links TRBV6-6 to TRBJ1-6; D not certain. CDR3 length: 13 amino acids. CDR1 is MNHNY, CDR2 SVGAGI, per germline (reference sequence). Between the trimmed V and J ends, which lost 9 bases and 6 bases, there was a span of 12 bases.

Details on this clone: The sample contains more than one DNA sequence encoding this CDR3. V and J are TRBV5-1 and TRBJ2-5; the match to TRBD2 covers 8 bases. CDR1 is SGHRS and CDR2 is YFSETQ in the germline V gene. V gave up 4 bases and J gave up 5 bases; unmatched junction bases: 10. This CDR3 contains 15 residues. CDR3 DNA: TGCGCCAGCAGCCCCGCGGGGGGACTTCAGGAGACCCAGTACTTC. Translation: CASSPAGGLQETQYF. Variable domain in full (rest from reference TRBV5-1 and TRBJ2-5): KAGVTQTPRYLIKTRGQQVTLSCSPISGHRSVSWYQQTPGQGLQFLFEYFSETQRNKGNFPGRFSGRQFSNSRSEMNVSTLELGDSALYLCASSPAGGLQETQYFGPGTRLLVL.

The chain combines TRBV7-8 with TRBJ1-1, with D possibly matching TRBD1 (6 bases). The CDR3 has 18 residues. Germline V lookup: CDR1 SGHVS, CDR2 FQNEAQ. The ends were cut back, 2 bases at V and 0 bases at J, with 19 bases in the middle. The CDR3 DNA is TGTGCCAGCAGCTTACGGGGGGGCGCCGACCCCATGAACACTGAAGCTTTCTTT. Translation gives CASSLRGGADPMNTEAFF.

The rearrangement uses TRBV19 and TRBJ2-3; perhaps TRBD2 as D (7 bases). Germline CDR1 and CDR2: LNHDA and SQIVND (reference sequence). Deletions cut 6 bases from V and 1 base from J, with 14 bases between. The CDR3 length is 15 residues. CDR3 in amino acids: CASSTEGGRTDTQYF. CDR3 sequence (DNA): TGTGCCAGTAGCACTGAGGGGGGGCGCACAGATACGCAGTATTTT.

The chain couples TRBV7-2 to TRBJ1-3; 9 bases map to TRBD1. Germline values: CDR1 SGHTA, CDR2 FQGNSA. The trim removed 2 bases at V and 3 bases at J, leaving 8 bases unmatched. There are 17 residues in the CDR3. DNA of the CDR3: TGTGCCAGCAGCTTAATGGCACAGGGGGCTGGTGGAAACACCATATATTTT. Protein product: CASSLMAQGAGGNTIYF.

The gene calls are TRBV5-6 and TRBJ1-5, with D maybe TRBD1 (6 bases). This CDR3 contains 16 residues. Looked up from germline, CDR1 is SGHDT and CDR2 is YYEEEE. V dropped 4 bases and J dropped 0 bases, with 14 bases sitting between them. CDR3 nucleotides: TGTGCCAGCAGCATTGGGTCAGGGGTTAGCAATCAGCCCCAGCATTTT. This encodes CASSIGSGVSNQPQHF.

This chain connects TRBV27 to TRBJ1-5; TRBD1 agrees at 11 bases. The length of the CDR3 is 18 residues. V lost 1 base, J lost 6 bases, and 11 bases stayed unmatched. The germline CDR1 and CDR2 sequences are MNHEY and SMNVEV (reference sequence). The CDR3 DNA sequence: TGTGCCAGCAGTTTATACAGGACAGGGGGCGCAAGGGGTCAGCCCCAGCATTTT. Residues: CASSLYRTGGARGQPQHF.

The chain is built from TRBV27 and TRBJ2-5, with D possibly TRBD2 on 6 matching bases. Trimming took off 8 bases at V and 2 bases at J, with 15 bases between the two ends. Germline lookup yields CDR1 MNHEY and CDR2 SMNVEV (reference sequence). CDR3 length: 14 amino acids. CDR3 loop: CASFPLALQETQYF. The CDR3 nucleotides are TGTGCCAGCTTCCCCCTAGCGTTGCAAGAGACCCAGTACTTC.

The genes are TRBV5-6 and TRBJ2-3; D remains ambiguous. The CDR3 sequence is 15 residues long. CDR1 and CDR2 (germline): SGHDT, YYEEEE. The germline V and J ends were trimmed by 2 bases and 0 bases, with 10 bases remaining between them. CDR3 DNA sequence: TGTGCCAGCAGCTTACGAGGCACGAGCACAGATACGCAGTATTTT. Residues: CASSLRGTSTDTQYF.